This T cell receptor beta chain derives from a study of metastatic and nonmetastatic thyroid tumors (dated by TCRdb to the early 2020s). Describing the broader study: Repertoires from peripheral blood and from tumor or nodule tissue samples of malignant and benign thyroid patients were compared. What the research found in general, with its limitations: In both blood and tumor samples, TCR beta diversity was reported to be significantly higher in malignant tumors than in benign nodules.

Receptor libraries were prepared by PCR. Sequencing was performed on an Illumina HiSeq 4000. The TCR beta-chain CDR3 region of each patient was profiled by high-throughput sequencing. In the original analysis: A classifier to discriminate distant-metastatic papillary thyroid cancer patients was built from CDR3 differences across clinicopathological groups. The Shannon index was used to measure repertoire diversity, and the Morisita-Horn index was used to measure how similar tumor and blood repertoires were. The public reads were reanalyzed by TCRdb: fastp trimming at Q25, MiXCR alignment, in-frame beta chains only. TCRdb's processing, not the authors', yielded these V and J calls. The sample table shows about 12,000 clones, and approximately 35% are seen once. Clones ranked in the top ten supply roughly 10% of the sample. The CDR3 has 14 amino acids, counting the end cysteine and phenylalanine. Only the CDR3 part of the read is kept: 42 bases, read in frame from the first base. Per the germline V gene, SGHVS is the CDR1 and FNYEAQ is the CDR2. V is clipped by 1 base and J by 10 bases, and the sequence between their germline boundaries is 14 bases long.

Before undergoing thyroid surgery, none of the patients had been given any kind of treatment. Using T-cell receptor beta sequencing, the researchers looked back retrospectively at clinical samples from patients, gathered between about 2011 and 2018. This clone was counted many times. Its antigen is still unknown. No base qualities exist here, and no much larger clone lies one base off it. This sequence uses TRBV7-6 and TRBJ2-1; no confident D gene assignment can be made. Source material: tumor tissue. The TCR originated in a female donor with papillary thyroid cancer or a benign thyroid nodule (not recorded which). Some clones in this sample may be carry-over from other donors' samples. The nucleotide sequence reads as follows: TGTGCCAGCAGCTTAGGTTTAGTTGGTAGCGAGCAGTTCTTC. Its protein product is CASSLGLVGSEQFF. The reference TRBV7-6 and TRBJ2-1 proteins fill in what lies around the CDR3, so the full variable domain reads GAGVSQSPRYKVTKRGQDVALRCDPISGHVSLYWYRQALGQGPEFLTYFNYEAQQDKSGLPNDRFSAERPEGSISTLTIQRTEQRDSAMYRCASSLGLVGSEQFFGPGTRLTVL.